This entry describes one T cell receptor (beta chain). Its antigen is not known. The PCR ran on 60 Vbeta and 13 Jbeta primers. Clones were read by immunoSEQ multiplex PCR, and TCRdb kept only the in-frame ones, dropping some. The sample lists approximately 190,000 clones, about four fifths occurring once. This record comes from a study of cytomegalovirus exposure and HLA in healthy donors. Notes on the study in general: According to an earlier analysis, most TCR beta V segments yielded productive rearrangements about 90% or about 30% of the time.

The sequence was obtained from a woman younger than 45 in good health and CMV-seropositive. Sequencing used PBMCs.

CDR3 bases: TGCGCCAGCAGCCACCGTACCCCTGGGGAGGGGACCGGGGAGCTGTTTTTT. This gives the protein CASSHRTPGEGTGELFF. This chain links TRBV4-3 with TRBJ2-2, with 7 bases lining up with TRBD2. CDR3 length equals 17 residues. J was trimmed by 5 bases and V by 3 bases; bases with no gene match: 12. Germline values: CDR1 LGHNA, CDR2 YSLEER.